This entry lists 21 T cell receptor beta chains sequenced from one sample in a study of blood T cell repertoires in COVID-19. The protocol was immunoSEQ multiplex PCR, while the TCRdb copy is restricted to in-frame clones and leaves out a portion. The sample lists some 97,000 clones, roughly 88% occurring once. The sequencing sample was made of peripheral blood. These receptors originate from a woman aged 60-75 years with acute or convalescent COVID-19.

There are a few counts of this clone. This rearrangement joins TRBV27 to TRBJ2-7; 11 nucleotides match TRBD2. The CDR3 totals 15 residues. Germline values: CDR1 MNHEY, CDR2 SMNVEV (reference sequence). The ends lost 5 bases at V and 6 bases at J; junction bases unmatched: 9. The CDR3 DNA reads TGTGCCAGCAGTACACTAGCGGGAGACGCAAGCGAGCAGTACTTC. Its translation is CASSTLAGDASEQYF.

This clone was picked up a small number of times. The rearrangement links TRBV19 to TRBJ2-1; possibly TRBD1 for D (6 bases). Germline V gene lookup returns CDR1 LNHDA and CDR2 SQIVND (reference sequence). Trimming removed 7 bases from V and 7 bases from J, with 17 bases in between. The CDR3 covers 14 residues. CDR3 DNA: TGTGCCAGTAAATTATCTGGGACAATAAATGAGCAGTTCTTC. This codes for CASKLSGTINEQFF.

The V gene is TRBV27, the J gene TRBJ1-5; 9 bases map to TRBD1. The junction had 9 bases not matched to a gene; V was cut back by 2 bases and J by 10 bases. CDR1 MNHEY and CDR2 SMNVEV come from the germline V gene (reference sequence). The CDR3 length is 15 residues. The CDR3 DNA sequence: TGTGCCAGCAGTTTAATCGGGACAGGGTCCATTCCCCAGCATTTT. It encodes CASSLIGTGSIPQHF.

The V call is TRBV6-6, the J call TRBJ2-7, with 8 bases that match TRBD2. V was pared by 2 bases and J by 8 bases, with 8 bases of the junction left unmatched. The CDR3 extends over 14 amino acids. Germline CDR1 is MNHNY and CDR2 is SVGAGI (reference sequence). The CDR3 spells CASSYPPGGGKQYF. Written as DNA, the CDR3 is TGTGCCAGCAGTTACCCCCCGGGGGGGGGAAAGCAGTACTTC.

V is TRBV6-6 and J is TRBJ1-5, with TRBD1 identical over 9 bases. V shed 4 bases and J 2 bases; nucleotides not matched to a gene: 0. Germline loops: CDR1 MNHNY, CDR2 SVGAGI (reference sequence). The CDR3 is 14 residues long. The chain's CDR3 is CASSWTGGNQPQHF. The CDR3 DNA reads as TGTGCCAGCAGTTGGACAGGGGGCAATCAGCCCCAGCATTTT.

The chain couples TRBV6-6 to TRBJ2-1; D remains ambiguous. CDR1 and CDR2 (germline): MNHNY, SVGAGI (reference sequence). CDR3 length equals 23 residues. The V gene lost 5 bases and the J gene lost 5 bases, with 40 bases spanning the gap. CDR3 sequence reads: CASSRLAPKFGMRYRVEDNEQFF. CDR3 sequence (DNA): TGTGCCAGCAGTCGCCTCGCTCCCAAATTCGGAATGAGATATCGCGTAGAGGACAATGAGCAGTTCTTC.

The chain is built from TRBV5-4 and TRBJ2-3, with 9 bases matching TRBD1. Trimming took 4 bases from V and 4 from J; bases not matched to a gene: 4. There are 14 residues in the CDR3. Germline CDR1 is SGHNT and CDR2 is YYREEE (reference sequence). CDR3 DNA sequence: TGTGCCAGCAGCCTAGGGACAGGGCCAGATACGCAGTATTTT. It encodes CASSLGTGPDTQYF.

This sequence joins TRBV11-2 and TRBJ1-4; the match to TRBD1 covers 10 bases. The trim removed 0 bases at V and 3 bases at J, leaving 7 bases unmatched. The V gene's germline CDR1 is SGHAT and CDR2 FQNNGV. This CDR3 has 18 amino acids. The CDR3 is CASSLDGTGVGSNEKLFF. The DNA of the CDR3 is TGTGCCAGCAGCTTAGACGGGACAGGGGTGGGATCTAATGAAAAACTGTTTTTT.

V and J are TRBV5-4 and TRBJ1-1; TRBD1 aligns across 7 bases. The length of the CDR3 is 14 residues. Trimming at V came to 4 bases and at J to 5 bases, leaving 8 bases not matched to a gene. The germline CDR1 and CDR2 sequences are SGHNT and YYREEE (reference sequence). Here the CDR3 reads CASSGHDRDTEAFF. The CDR3 DNA sequence: TGTGCCAGCAGCGGGCATGACAGGGATACTGAAGCTTTCTTT.

The chain combines TRBV24-1 with TRBJ2-5; TRBD1 is a possible D gene (6 bases). The CDR3 extends over 14 amino acids. CDR1 KGHDR and CDR2 SFDVKD come from the germline V gene. Between the trimmed V and J ends, which lost 4 bases and 3 bases, there was a span of 11 bases. CDR3 coding DNA: TGTGCCACCAGTGACCCCAGGGGCGAAGAGACCCAGTACTTC. It specifies CATSDPRGEETQYF.

V gene TRBV11-3 combines with J gene TRBJ2-1; TRBD1 aligns across 7 bases. V trimming: 1 base; J trimming: 4 bases; junction bases outside the gene matches: 7. In germline, CDR1 is SGHNT, CDR2 YENEEA. The CDR3 runs 16 residues. The chain's CDR3 is CASSLGGQDKYNEQFF. The CDR3 nucleotides read TGTGCCAGCAGCTTAGGTGGACAGGACAAATACAATGAGCAGTTCTTC.

As to this clone: At one of its ends the junction is not consistent with the germline gene, which may arise from a read error. The J gene is TRBJ2-5, the V gene TRBV7-7, with D perhaps TRBD2 (6 bases). This CDR3 spans 14 amino acids. The V gene's germline CDR1 is SSHAT and CDR2 FNYEAQ (reference sequence). The CDR3 reads CASSLPGAQETQYF. The CDR3 DNA sequence: TGTGCTAGCAGCTTACCGGGAGCCCAAGAGACCCAGTACTTC.

This chain uses TRBV20-1 with TRBJ1-2, with 7 nucleotides matching TRBD1. There are 11 residues in the CDR3. CDR1 DFQATT and CDR2 SNEGSKA come from the germline V gene (reference sequence). The V gene end was trimmed by 4 bases and the J gene end by 8 bases; junction bases not matched to a gene: 4. CDR3 amino acids: CSAKGAQGYTF. The DNA of the CDR3 is TGCAGTGCTAAGGGGGCGCAGGGCTACACCTTC.

The chain couples TRBV19 to TRBJ2-2, with TRBD2 matching 8 bases. This CDR3 comprises 16 residues. Germline lookup yields CDR1 LNHDA and CDR2 SQIVND (reference sequence). Germline trimming cut 2 bases from V and 3 bases from J; bases unmatched to any gene: 5. The CDR3: CASSIQAREDTGELFF. For the CDR3, the DNA is TGTGCCAGTAGTATACAGGCGCGGGAGGACACCGGGGAGCTGTTTTTT.

The chain carries TRBV28 and TRBJ2-6; possibly TRBD1 for D (5 bases). The ends were cut back, 6 bases at V and 0 bases at J, with 9 bases in the middle. The germline V gene has CDR1 MDHEN and CDR2 SYDVKM. The CDR3 contains 15 residues. The CDR3 sequence is CASSYRLSGANVLTF. The CDR3 bases are TGTGCCAGCAGCTACAGGCTCTCTGGGGCCAACGTCCTGACTTTC.

Remarks on this clone: This sample also contains other DNA sequences that code for the same CDR3. The chain links TRBV11-2 to TRBJ2-1; D might be TRBD2 (5 bases). The CDR3 contains 14 residues. Germline V gene data show CDR1 as SGHAT and CDR2 as FQNNGV. The ends were cut back, 5 bases at V and 4 bases at J, with 12 bases in the middle. The CDR3, as DNA: TGTGCCAGCAGCCTAGTGGGAGCGTACAATGAGCAGTTCTTC. This translates into CASSLVGAYNEQFF.

The chain joins TRBV30 to TRBJ2-6; 7 bases are a match to TRBD2. The junction had 5 bases not matched to a gene; V was cut back by 3 bases and J by 0 bases. The CDR3 spans 16 residues. Germline CDR1 GTSNPN, CDR2 SVGIG (reference sequence). CDR3 DNA: TGTGCCTGGAGCCCGGGAGGACACTCTGGGGCCAACGTCCTGACTTTC. Translation gives CAWSPGGHSGANVLTF. Using reference TRBV30 and TRBJ2-6 for the parts outside the CDR3, the full variable domain is SQTIHQWPATLVQPVGSPLSLECTVEGTSNPNLYWYRQAAGRGLQLLFYSVGIGQISSEVPQNLSASRPQDRQFILSSKKLLLSDSGFYLCAWSPGGHSGANVLTFGAGSRLTVL.

This sequence joins TRBV30 and TRBJ1-4; 9 bases match TRBD1. Germline CDR1 and CDR2: GTSNPN and SVGIG (reference sequence). The V and J ends lost 7 bases and 4 bases, in that order; junction bases with no gene match: 4. The CDR3 runs 13 residues. CDR3 in DNA: TGTGCCTCGACGGACAGGGGTAATGAAAAACTGTTTTTT. It specifies CASTDRGNEKLFF.

The V gene is TRBV10-3, the J gene TRBJ1-2; D gene ambiguous. V lost 3 bases to trimming and J lost 3 bases, with 8 bases between them. This CDR3 has 13 residues. Germline CDR1 ENHRY, CDR2 SYGVKD. In DNA form, the CDR3 reads TGTGCCATCAGTGATGGCGGGGACTATGGCTACACCTTC. Translation gives CAISDGGDYGYTF.

This clone was detected only once. This rearrangement joins TRBV30 to TRBJ2-2; TRBD2 matches 12 bases. The CDR3 extends over 17 amino acids. With 3 bases clipped from V and 5 bases from J, the junction kept 10 bases outside the gene matches. Germline V gives CDR1 GTSNPN, CDR2 SVGIG (reference sequence). DNA of the CDR3: TGTGCCTGGAGCTTTGTGGGACTAGCGGGCGGAACCGGGGAGCTGTTTTTT. Amino acid sequence: CAWSFVGLAGGTGELFF.

The J gene is TRBJ1-1, the V gene TRBV30; 10 bases map to TRBD1. V lost 7 bases and J lost 4; bases outside the gene matches: 6. The germline CDR1 and CDR2 sequences are GTSNPN and SVGIG (reference sequence). The CDR3 has 13 amino acids. CDR3 DNA: TGTGCCTCTAGGACAGGGGGAGGCACTGAAGCTTTCTTT. The encoded protein is CASRTGGGTEAFF.